This entry concerns a single TCR beta chain. Its antigen is not identified. The data stem from a study of cytomegalovirus exposure and HLA in healthy donors. The wider study: Around 80 million unique TCR sequences came from HLA-typed donors in an early release.

The PCR had 60 Vbeta and 13 Jbeta primers. Using immunoSEQ multiplex PCR, the repertoire was profiled, and TCRdb retains in-frame clones only, with some absent. The data show about 190,000 clones, 84% seen once. The study, taken as a whole, reports: When presence/absence was analysed, sequencing depth was taken to be roughly uniform across donors. There were reportedly fewer N-insertions in an Asian-associated ancestry cluster than the roughly 670-donor mean, in a later analysis.

Germline CDR1 SGHTA, CDR2 FQGNSA. There are 15 residues in the CDR3. V gave up 1 base and J gave up 3 bases, with 11 bases separating them. The source is a boy aged 5-17 years in good health and CMV-seronegative. Input material: PBMCs. J is TRBJ2-3 and V is TRBV7-2; weak D call: TRBD1 (5 bases). The DNA of the CDR3 is TGTGCCAGCAGCTTAGGTGGCAGGGAAACAGATACGCAGTATTTT. The encoded protein is CASSLGGRETDTQYF. Full variable domain (outside the CDR3, taken from reference TRBV7-2 and TRBJ2-3): GAGVSQSPSNKVTEKGKDVELRCDPISGHTALYWYRQSLGQGLEFLIYFQGNSAPDKSGLPSDRFSAERTGGSVSTLTIQRTQQEDSAVYLCASSLGGRETDTQYFGPGTRLTVL.